The 32 T cell receptor beta chains presented below share a single source sample, sequenced in a study of cytomegalovirus exposure and HLA in healthy donors. PCR amplification relied on 60 Vbeta primers (plus 13 Jbeta primers). Produced via immunoSEQ multiplex PCR; TCRdb's table is partial and in-frame only. In all, the sample yields 50,000 to 70,000 clones. The specimen sequenced was PBMCs. These receptors were collected from a woman aged 18-29 years in good health and CMV-seronegative.

With respect to this clone: The sample has other DNA sequences that encode this CDR3 too. J is TRBJ2-5 and V is TRBV20-1; D not certain. This CDR3 has 10 residues. V lost 5 bases to trimming and J lost 5 bases, with 6 bases between them. From germline, CDR1 is DFQATT and CDR2 SNEGSKA (reference sequence). CDR3 protein: CSAVRETQYF. The DNA for the CDR3 is TGCAGTGCTGTGAGGGAGACCCAGTACTTC.

J is TRBJ2-3 and V is TRBV9; 9 positions match TRBD2. Per germline, CDR1 SGDLS and CDR2 YYNGEE. V trimming: 3 bases; J trimming: 3 bases; junction bases outside the gene matches: 8. The CDR3 extends over 16 amino acids. The CDR3 DNA sequence: TGTGCCAGCAGCGGGCCCTTGGCGGGGGGGACAGATACGCAGTATTTT. It yields the protein CASSGPLAGGTDTQYF.

In DNA form, the CDR3 reads TGCGCCAGCAGCTTGGAGGGGACAGGCCTCTACGAGCAGTACTTC. Encoded protein: CASSLEGTGLYEQYF. The rearrangement links TRBV5-1 to TRBJ2-7, with 8 bases identical to TRBD1. CDR3 length: 15 residues. V trimming: 0 bases; J trimming: 3 bases; junction bases outside the gene matches: 5. The germline V gene has CDR1 SGHRS and CDR2 YFSETQ.

This chain connects TRBV30 to TRBJ2-7, with D perhaps TRBD2 (6 bases). With 8 bases removed from V and 1 base from J, the gap between germline ends came to 24 bases. The CDR3 sequence is 16 residues long. In germline, CDR1 is GTSNPN, CDR2 SVGIG (reference sequence). For the CDR3, the DNA is TGTGCCGGCTCGAGATTCGGGACTGCCGTTTCCTACGAGCAGTACTTC. The encoded protein is CAGSRFGTAVSYEQYF.

This chain connects TRBV30 to TRBJ1-2, with D maybe TRBD1 (6 bases). The CDR3 is 13 residues long. With 0 bases removed from V and 7 bases from J, the gap between germline ends came to 12 bases. Per germline, CDR1 GTSNPN and CDR2 SVGIG (reference sequence). The chain's CDR3 is CAWSVLRGAGYTF. In DNA, the CDR3 is TGTGCCTGGAGTGTACTACGGGGGGCTGGCTACACCTTC.

The chain is built from TRBV5-1 and TRBJ1-1; no definite D call. This CDR3 has 15 residues. The ends were cut back, 1 base at V and 6 bases at J, with 16 bases in the middle. Germline V CDR1 and CDR2: SGHRS, YFSETQ. CDR3 nucleotide sequence: TGCGCCAGCAGCTTGTCCGCGGAGGCTAGCGCTGAAGCTTTCTTT. This codes for CASSLSAEASAEAFF.

The chain is built from TRBV18 and TRBJ1-6; a possible D gene is TRBD1 (6 bases). Trimming removed 4 bases from V and 7 bases from J, with 20 bases in between. The germline V gene has CDR1 KGHSH and CDR2 LQKENI. The CDR3 has 17 residues. In DNA, the CDR3 is TGTGCCAGCTCACTACTACCGAAGGGGGTAGGAAATTCACCCCTCCACTTT. It is translated as CASSLLPKGVGNSPLHF.

The rearrangement joins TRBV5-1 to TRBJ1-2; no clear D gene. The CDR3 sequence is 14 residues long. The germline V and J ends were trimmed by 4 bases and 2 bases, with 12 bases remaining between them. Germline V gene data show CDR1 as SGHRS and CDR2 as YFSETQ. CDR3 sequence reads: CASSRTEGNYGYTF. The CDR3 DNA follows: TGCGCCAGCAGCAGGACCGAGGGAAACTATGGCTACACCTTC.

Turning to this clone: Its ends do not fully match the called genes, so a read error is possible. This rearrangement joins TRBV6-1 to TRBJ2-4, with TRBD2 as a possible D gene (6 bases). The CDR3 contains 12 residues. Germline V gene sequence: CDR1 MNHNS, CDR2 SASEGT. CDR3: CASSEARGSKDF. CDR3 nucleotides: TGTGCCAGCAGTGAAGCCCGGGGGTCTAAGGACTTC.

The gene calls are TRBV18 and TRBJ2-1, with 7 bases lining up with TRBD2. The V gene end was trimmed by 3 bases and the J gene end by 8 bases; junction bases not matched to a gene: 16. The CDR3 covers 17 residues. CDR1 and CDR2 (germline): KGHSH, LQKENI. CDR3 loop: CASSPPTPRGRADEQFF. The CDR3 coding sequence is TGTGCCAGCTCACCCCCTACCCCTCGAGGGAGGGCCGATGAGCAGTTCTTC.

A note on this clone: The junction departs from germline at one end; a sequencing error may be responsible. This chain links TRBV30 with TRBJ2-5; TRBD2 matches at 11 bases. The CDR3 is 17 amino acids. Germline-derived CDR1 and CDR2 are GTSNPN and SVGIG (reference sequence). The CDR3, as DNA: TGTGCCTGGAGTGCGGGACTAGCGGCGAGCCTCCAAGAGAACCAGTACTTC. This encodes CAWSAGLAASLQENQYF.

The chain recombines TRBV11-2 with TRBJ2-3; D gene uncertain. The CDR3 runs to 14 residues. V lost 5 bases to trimming and J lost 4 bases, with 13 bases between them. Germline CDR1 and CDR2: SGHAT and FQNNGV. In DNA, the CDR3 is TGTGCCAGCAGCCCCGTATCCCGGGCAGATACGCAGTATTTT. It codes for CASSPVSRADTQYF.

Note on this clone: Other DNA variants within this sample encode the same CDR3. The V call is TRBV5-1, the J call TRBJ1-1, with unresolved D. V was cut by 2 bases and J by 0 bases, with 8 bases left in between. In germline, CDR1 is SGHRS, CDR2 YFSETQ. The CDR3 length is 14 residues. The CDR3 loop is CASSFEGMNTEAFF. The CDR3 bases are TGCGCCAGCAGCTTCGAGGGTATGAACACTGAAGCTTTCTTT. Drawing the rest from reference TRBV5-1 and TRBJ1-1, the complete variable domain is KAGVTQTPRYLIKTRGQQVTLSCSPISGHRSVSWYQQTPGQGLQFLFEYFSETQRNKGNFPGRFSGRQFSNSRSEMNVSTLELGDSALYLCASSFEGMNTEAFFGQGTRLTVV.

The J gene is TRBJ2-5, the V gene TRBV29-1; D is unresolved. Looked up from germline, CDR1 is SQVTM and CDR2 is ANQGSEA. V lost 2 bases and J lost 3, with 10 bases in between. The CDR3 runs 13 residues. Here the CDR3 reads CSVENVGEETQYF. The CDR3 coding sequence is TGCAGCGTTGAAAATGTAGGAGAAGAGACCCAGTACTTC.

The chain is built from TRBV4-2 and TRBJ2-1; D is possibly TRBD2 (5 bases). V was shortened by 0 bases and J by 10 bases, with 13 bases between the two germline ends. CDR3 length: 14 amino acids. Germline V gives CDR1 LGHNA, CDR2 YNFKEQ. CDR3 region: CASSQDVLSGEQFF. CDR3 coding DNA: TGTGCCAGCAGCCAAGACGTCCTCAGCGGAGAGCAGTTCTTC.

The chain is built from TRBV29-1 and TRBJ1-1; the match to TRBD1 covers 10 bases. The CDR3 sequence is 13 residues long. CDR1 and CDR2 (germline): SQVTM, ANQGSEA. The V gene end was trimmed by 6 bases and the J gene end by 0 bases; junction bases not matched to a gene: 1. The chain's CDR3 is CSVGTGVNTEAFF. DNA for the CDR3: TGCAGCGTCGGGACAGGGGTGAACACTGAAGCTTTCTTT.

CDR3 residues: CASSQGGLAGVEGIYNEQFF. CDR3 bases: TGCGCCAGCAGCCAAGGGGGACTAGCGGGAGTAGAGGGGATCTACAATGAGCAGTTCTTC. This chain joins TRBV4-1 and TRBJ2-1; 14 bases align to TRBD2. This CDR3 has 20 amino acids. J lost 3 bases, V lost 1 base, and 11 bases had no gene match. Germline V gene lookup returns CDR1 MGHRA and CDR2 YSYEKL.

The rearrangement joins TRBV29-1 to TRBJ2-5; D is unresolved. The CDR3 runs 13 residues. Germline-derived CDR1 and CDR2 are SQVTM and ANQGSEA. V was clipped by 7 bases and J by 1 base, with 13 bases between them. This CDR3 reads CSAGRAVQETQYF. In DNA, the CDR3 is TGCAGCGCAGGCAGAGCAGTCCAAGAGACCCAGTACTTC.

The chain employs TRBV5-1 and TRBJ2-7; D might be TRBD2 (6 bases). V dropped 3 bases and J dropped 0 bases, with 16 bases sitting between them. From germline, CDR1 is SGHRS and CDR2 YFSETQ. This CDR3 is 16 amino acids long. CDR3 nucleotides: TGCGCCAGCAGCTCCCTCCTGGCGGGGTCCTCCTACGAGCAGTACTTC. Residues: CASSSLLAGSSYEQYF.

The V call is TRBV5-1, the J call TRBJ2-3, with D possibly matching TRBD1 (5 bases). This CDR3 spans 14 amino acids. Trimming stripped 7 bases from V and 0 bases from J, with 12 bases between. Germline V gives CDR1 SGHRS, CDR2 YFSETQ. CDR3 protein: CASAWTSSTDTQYF. CDR3 coding DNA: TGCGCCAGCGCTTGGACAAGTAGCACAGATACGCAGTATTTT.

About this clone itself: A junction end diverges from the germline sequence, so it may reflect a read error. In the same sample, other DNA sequences code for this CDR3. The chain has TRBV4-1 and TRBJ1-6; D ambiguous. Germline CDR1 reads MGHRA; CDR2 reads YSYEKL. The CDR3 extends over 13 amino acids. The CDR3 here is CASSEEENSPLHF. In DNA form, the CDR3 reads TGCGCCAGCAGCGAAGAGGAGAATTCACCCCTCCACTTT.

The chain employs TRBV15 and TRBJ1-2, with TRBD1 matching 11 bases. The CDR3 loop spans 15 amino acids. Germline CDR1 reads LNHNV; CDR2 reads YYDKDF (reference sequence). V lost 3 bases and J lost 8; bases outside the gene matches: 8. This CDR3 reads CATSRGGQGVQGYTF. The CDR3 nucleotides read TGTGCCACCAGCAGGGGGGGACAGGGGGTTCAAGGCTACACCTTC.

The chain joins TRBV19 to TRBJ1-5, with a possible D match to TRBD1 (6 bases). Germline V lookup: CDR1 LNHDA, CDR2 SQIVND (reference sequence). V lost 6 bases and J lost 5, with 17 bases in between. The CDR3 has 15 amino acids. This CDR3 reads CASSPTGTLYQPQHF. The CDR3 DNA is TGTGCCAGTAGCCCAACCGGGACACTTTATCAGCCCCAGCATTTT. The whole variable domain, remainder taken from reference TRBV19 and TRBJ1-5, is DGGITQSPKYLFRKEGQNVTLSCEQNLNHDAMYWYRQDPGQGLRLIYYSQIVNDFQKGDIAEGYSVSREKKESFPLTVTSAQKNPTAFYLCASSPTGTLYQPQHFGDGTRLSIL.

The chain uses TRBV18 and TRBJ1-3; possibly TRBD1 for D (5 bases). Trimming left V 3 bases short and J 2 bases short, with 14 bases between. Germline-derived CDR1 and CDR2 are KGHSH and LQKENI. The CDR3 spans 16 residues. The chain's CDR3 is CASSPAGAETGNTIYF. In DNA, the CDR3 is TGTGCCAGCTCACCTGCTGGGGCAGAGACTGGAAACACCATATATTTT. Together with reference TRBV18 and TRBJ1-3, the CDR3 gives the full variable domain: NAGVMQNPRHLVRRRGQEARLRCSPMKGHSHVYWYRQLPEEGLKFMVYLQKENIIDESGMPKERFSAEFPKEGPSILRIQQVVRGDSAAYFCASSPAGAETGNTIYFGEGSWLTVV.

This chain links TRBV30 with TRBJ2-3; D perhaps matches TRBD2 (6 bases). Trimming removed 2 bases at V and 2 bases at J, with 11 bases between. CDR1 GTSNPN and CDR2 SVGIG come from the germline V gene (reference sequence). The CDR3 is made up of 14 amino acids. CDR3 in amino acids: CAWSFGGITDTQYF. In DNA form, the CDR3 reads TGTGCCTGGAGTTTCGGAGGGATCACAGATACGCAGTATTTT.

This chain joins TRBV12-2 and TRBJ2-5; the table assigns TRBD2, which was not confirmed against the DNA. TRBV12-2 is given as a pseudogene. This CDR3 region has 15 residues. The CDR3 coding sequence is TGTGCAAGTCGCCCTCGGACTAGCGGGATGGAGACCCAGTACTTC. Translating gives CASRPRTSGMETQYF.

This chain joins TRBV6-1 and TRBJ2-3; tentatively, D is TRBD1 (5 bases). Germline V gives CDR1 MNHNS, CDR2 SASEGT. Trimming took off 6 bases at V and 4 bases at J, with 11 bases between the two ends. The length of the CDR3 is 13 residues. The CDR3 coding sequence is TGTGCCAGCAGATGGCTAGGGGCAGATACGCAGTATTTT. This encodes CASRWLGADTQYF.

The chain links TRBV27 to TRBJ2-7; 9 bases are a match to TRBD1. The CDR3 spans 13 residues. Looked up from germline, CDR1 is MNHEY and CDR2 is SMNVEV (reference sequence). Losses at the gene ends were 4 bases for V and 7 bases for J; bases not matched to a gene: 5. In DNA form, the CDR3 reads TGTGCCAGCAGTTCTGGGACAGGGAGTGAGCAGTACTTC. The encoded protein is CASSSGTGSEQYF.

This chain uses TRBV18 with TRBJ1-2; D may be TRBD1 (6 bases). This CDR3 is 16 amino acids long. V lost 6 bases, J lost 4 bases, and 21 bases lay in between. Germline CDR1 reads KGHSH; CDR2 reads LQKENI. CDR3 protein: CASSGGTRVGGYGYTF. As DNA, the CDR3 is TGTGCCAGCTCCGGTGGAACAAGGGTAGGGGGCTATGGCTACACCTTC. Complete variable domain (other parts from reference TRBV18 and TRBJ1-2): NAGVMQNPRHLVRRRGQEARLRCSPMKGHSHVYWYRQLPEEGLKFMVYLQKENIIDESGMPKERFSAEFPKEGPSILRIQQVVRGDSAAYFCASSGGTRVGGYGYTFGSGTRLTVV.

The chain joins TRBV25-1 to TRBJ1-1, with 8 bases fitting TRBD1. The length of the CDR3 is 14 residues. Germline assignment: CDR1 MGHDK and CDR2 SYGVNS. The ends lost 3 bases at V and 5 bases at J; junction bases unmatched: 5. This CDR3 is CASSEITGGTEAFF. CDR3 sequence (DNA): TGTGCCAGCAGTGAGATCACAGGGGGGACTGAAGCTTTCTTT. The full variable domain, with the rest looked up from reference TRBV25-1 and TRBJ1-1, is EADIYQTPRYLVIGTGKKITLECSQTMGHDKMYWYQQDPGMELHLIHYSYGVNSTEKGDLSSESTVSRIRTEHFPLTLESARPSHTSQYLCASSEITGGTEAFFGQGTRLTVV.

The CDR3 nucleotides are TGTGCCAGCAGCTTACGCCCTAGCGGTGACTCCTACGAGCAGTACTTC. This translates into CASSLRPSGDSYEQYF. The chain carries TRBV11-1 and TRBJ2-7; TRBD2 agrees at 7 bases. V was clipped by 2 bases and J by 0 bases; unmatched bases: 7. This CDR3 comprises 16 residues. Germline loops: CDR1 SGHAT, CDR2 FQDESV (reference sequence).

The chain has TRBV4-1 and TRBJ2-1; 8 bases map to TRBD1. Germline CDR1 reads MGHRA; CDR2 reads YSYEKL. Trimming cost V 1 base and J 0 bases; bases outside gene matches: 5. This CDR3 spans 17 amino acids. The CDR3, as DNA: TGCGCCAGCAGCCAAGGGTCTCAGGGGGCCTCCTACAATGAGCAGTTCTTC. Translated, it gives CASSQGSQGASYNEQFF.